The subject of this entry is one TCR beta chain. Its antigen specificity is not known. Base qualities are not recorded, but no much larger clone differs from it by a single base. The entry originates in a study of blood T cell repertoires in COVID-19 (dated by TCRdb to between 2020 and 2021). As for the study more broadly: Samples from collaborators originated in the United States, Italy and Spain and spanned both the acute and convalescent phases of COVID-19. The material from the prospective study consisted of cDNA or gDNA derived from T cells, B-cell-depleted T cells, or PBMCs. The dataset comprised deeply sampled blood TCRbeta repertoires from subjects exposed to, actively infected with, or recovered from COVID-19. The repertoires were released in a freely available public database intended as a resource for research on the immune response to SARS-CoV-2. Samples were obtained from the ongoing ImmuneRACE study (first 160 participants) and from about 1,300 subjects provided by 6 global collaborators. A de-identified subject ID, COVID-19 status, age in years and sex were almost always included in the sample metadata. Where available, HLA class I and class II types were obtained from metadata supplied by the sample provider rather than from assay-based typing. Study-wide findings and limitations: Clinical and demographic metadata were provided uncurated, with the amount varying by source and participant.

TCRbeta CDR3 regions were amplified from genomic DNA by means of the immunoSEQ Assay, a bias-controlled multiplex PCR. In the original analysis: The number of nucleated cells in each sample was estimated from the amplification of reference gene primers within the assay. To quantify the absolute abundance of each unique TCRbeta CDR3 rearrangement, sequence reads were collapsed and filtered. Productive Simpson clonality was computed per sample as the square root of Simpson's diversity index over productive rearrangements. TCRdb's version of the immuneACCESS table is confined to in-frame rearrangements and falls short of the full clone set. An unresolved V gene accounts for under half of the shortfall where checked; the remainder is of unknown origin. V and J calls and clone size are as listed in that table; D and trimming were resolved from the DNA. For this sample the table gives about 300,000 clones, of which roughly 85% were detected only once. The biggest ten clones account for 13% of the sample.

Whole blood was collected in K2EDTA tubes by collaborating institutions according to the institutions' own protocols. Collaborator samples were shipped for TCRbeta analysis as frozen whole blood, isolated PBMCs, or DNA extracted from either sample type. The V end gives up 5 bases and the J end 6 bases, leaving 5 bases in the junction not matched to a gene. The CDR3 goes from the cysteine to the phenylalanine over 14 residues. The only DNA kept is the CDR3, 42 bases in frame from the first base. Reading the germline V gene gives CDR1 SGHTA and CDR2 FQGTGA. Source material: peripheral blood. This receptor chain uses TRBV7-3 and TRBJ2-2, with 8 bases in between that match TRBD2. The TCR originated in a human donor in a cohort sampled during active COVID-19. In nucleotides, the sequence is TGTGCCAGCAGCCCCCCCGGGAGGGCCGGGGAGCTGTTTTTT. This yields the protein CASSPPGRAGELFF.